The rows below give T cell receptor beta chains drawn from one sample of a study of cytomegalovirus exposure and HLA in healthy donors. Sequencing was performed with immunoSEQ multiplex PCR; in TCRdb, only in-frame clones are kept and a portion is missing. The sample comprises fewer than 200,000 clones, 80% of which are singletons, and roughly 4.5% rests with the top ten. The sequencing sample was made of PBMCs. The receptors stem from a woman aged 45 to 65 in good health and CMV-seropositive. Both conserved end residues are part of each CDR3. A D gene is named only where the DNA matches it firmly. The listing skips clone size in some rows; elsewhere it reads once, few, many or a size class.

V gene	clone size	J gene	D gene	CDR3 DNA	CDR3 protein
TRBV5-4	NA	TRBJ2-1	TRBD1	TGTGCCAGCAGCCTACCCAGGGGGAACTACAATGAGCAGTTCTTC	CASSLPRGNYNEQFF
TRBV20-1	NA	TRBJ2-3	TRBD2	TGCAGTGCGTCGTGGGGGGGGACGCAGTATTTT	CSASWGGTQYF
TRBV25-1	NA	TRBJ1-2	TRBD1	TGTGCCAGCAGTGATCTTACTCGGGACAGCTCTAACTATGGCTACACCTTC	CASSDLTRDSSNYGYTF
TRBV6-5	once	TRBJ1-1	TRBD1	TGTGCCAGCAGTCCTAGCAGGGGGCTCACTGAAGCTTTCTTT	CASSPSRGLTEAFF
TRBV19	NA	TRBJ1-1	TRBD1	TGTGCCAGTAGCAACCACGGACAGGGGAGGGAGGGTGAAGCTTTCTTT	CASSNHGQGREGEAFF
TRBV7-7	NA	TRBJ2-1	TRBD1	TGTGCTAGCAGCTTAGGGCAGGGGGCGAGCGATGAGCAGTTCTTC	CASSLGQGASDEQFF
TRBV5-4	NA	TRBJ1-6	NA	TGTGCCAGCAGCTTACGGGACATCCCGAGCTCCTATAATTCACCCCTCCACTTT	CASSLRDIPSSYNSPLHF
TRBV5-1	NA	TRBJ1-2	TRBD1	TGCGCCAGCAGCCGTAGCCGGGACAGCAGCTATGGCTACACCTTC	CASSRSRDSSYGYTF
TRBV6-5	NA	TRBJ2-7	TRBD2	TGTGCCAGCAGGGGACTAGACTCCTACGAGCAGTACTTC	CASRGLDSYEQYF
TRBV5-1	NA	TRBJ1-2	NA	TGCGCCAGCAGCTTGGCCCGGCAGGCTGAAGGCTACACCTTC	CASSLARQAEGYTF
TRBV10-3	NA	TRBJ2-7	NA	TGTGCCATCAGTGTGCGGACAGCCTACGAGCAGTACTTC	CAISVRTAYEQYF
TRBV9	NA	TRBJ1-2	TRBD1	TGTGCCAGCAGTGGAGGACAGGGGGGAATTGGTGGCTACACCTTC	CASSGGQGGIGGYTF
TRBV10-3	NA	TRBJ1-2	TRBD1	TGTGCCATCAGTAGTACGGGACAGGGAAGGGAGGGCTACACCTTC	CAISSTGQGREGYTF